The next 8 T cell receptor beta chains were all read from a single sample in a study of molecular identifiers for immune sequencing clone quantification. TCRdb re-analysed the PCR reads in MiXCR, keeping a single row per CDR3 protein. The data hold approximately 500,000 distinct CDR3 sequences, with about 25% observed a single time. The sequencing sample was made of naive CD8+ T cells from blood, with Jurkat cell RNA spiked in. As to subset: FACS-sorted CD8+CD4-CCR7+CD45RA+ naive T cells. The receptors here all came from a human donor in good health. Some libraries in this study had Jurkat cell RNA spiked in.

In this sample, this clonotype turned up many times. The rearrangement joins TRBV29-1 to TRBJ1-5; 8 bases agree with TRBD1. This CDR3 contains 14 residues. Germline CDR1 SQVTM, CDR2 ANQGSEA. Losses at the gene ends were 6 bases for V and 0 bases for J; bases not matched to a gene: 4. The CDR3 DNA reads TGCAGCGTAATGACAGGGGATAGCAATCAGCCCCAGCATTTT. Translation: CSVMTGDSNQPQHF. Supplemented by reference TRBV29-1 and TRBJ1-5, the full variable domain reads SAVISQKPSRDICQRGTSLTIQCQVDSQVTMMFWYRQQPGQSLTLIATANQGSEATYESGFVIDKFPISRPNLTFSTLTVSNMSPEDSSIYLCSVMTGDSNQPQHFGDGTRLSIL.

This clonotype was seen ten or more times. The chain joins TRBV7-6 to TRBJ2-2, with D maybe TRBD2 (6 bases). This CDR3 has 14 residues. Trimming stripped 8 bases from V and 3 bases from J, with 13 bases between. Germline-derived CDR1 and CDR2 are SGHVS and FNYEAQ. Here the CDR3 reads CASRGTLDTGELFF. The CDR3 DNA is TGTGCCAGCCGCGGGACTCTAGACACCGGGGAGCTGTTTTTT.

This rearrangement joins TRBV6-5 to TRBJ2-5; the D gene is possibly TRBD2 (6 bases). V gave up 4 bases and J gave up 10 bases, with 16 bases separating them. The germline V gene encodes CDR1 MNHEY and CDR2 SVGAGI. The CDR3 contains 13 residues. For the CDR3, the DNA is TGTGCCAGCAGTTCCCCGGGCTGGAGGGACCAGTACTTC. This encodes CASSSPGWRDQYF.

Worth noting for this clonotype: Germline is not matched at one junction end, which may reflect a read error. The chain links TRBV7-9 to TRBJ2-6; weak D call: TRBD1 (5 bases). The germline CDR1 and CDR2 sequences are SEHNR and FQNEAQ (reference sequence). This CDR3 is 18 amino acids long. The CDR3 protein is CASSHPVAGLAGANVPTF. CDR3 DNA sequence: TGTGCCAGCAGCCACCCGGTTGCAGGGCTGGCTGGGGCCAACGTCCCGACTTTC.

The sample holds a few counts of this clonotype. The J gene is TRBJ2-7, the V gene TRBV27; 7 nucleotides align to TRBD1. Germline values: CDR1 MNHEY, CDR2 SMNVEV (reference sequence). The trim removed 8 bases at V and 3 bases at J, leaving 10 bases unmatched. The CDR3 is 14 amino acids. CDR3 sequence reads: CASGSPTGNYEQYF. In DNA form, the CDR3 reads TGTGCCAGCGGGTCCCCGACAGGGAACTACGAGCAGTACTTC.

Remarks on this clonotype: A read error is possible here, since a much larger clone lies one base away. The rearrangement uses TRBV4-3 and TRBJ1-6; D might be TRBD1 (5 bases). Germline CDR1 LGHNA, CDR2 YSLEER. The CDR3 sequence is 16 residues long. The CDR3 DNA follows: TGCGCCTGCAGCCAAGACCTGAGGGGTTCAAATTCACCCCTCCACTTT. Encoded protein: CACSQDLRGSNSPLHF.

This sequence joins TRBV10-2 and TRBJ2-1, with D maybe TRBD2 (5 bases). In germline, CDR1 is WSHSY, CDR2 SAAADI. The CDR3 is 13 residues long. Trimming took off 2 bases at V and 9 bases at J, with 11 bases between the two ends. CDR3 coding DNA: TGCGCCAGCAGTGAGGCTAGCCCGGGTGAGCAGTTCTTC. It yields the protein CASSEASPGEQFF.

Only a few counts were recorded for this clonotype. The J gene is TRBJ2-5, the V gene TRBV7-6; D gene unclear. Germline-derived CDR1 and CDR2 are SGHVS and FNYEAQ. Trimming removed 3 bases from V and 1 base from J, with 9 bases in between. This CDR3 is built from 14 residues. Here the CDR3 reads CASSLGPIQETQYF. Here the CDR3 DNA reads TGTGCCAGCAGCTTGGGTCCGATCCAAGAGACCCAGTACTTC. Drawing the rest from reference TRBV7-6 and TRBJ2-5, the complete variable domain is GAGVSQSPRYKVTKRGQDVALRCDPISGHVSLYWYRQALGQGPEFLTYFNYEAQQDKSGLPNDRFSAERPEGSISTLTIQRTEQRDSAMYRCASSLGPIQETQYFGPGTRLLVL.